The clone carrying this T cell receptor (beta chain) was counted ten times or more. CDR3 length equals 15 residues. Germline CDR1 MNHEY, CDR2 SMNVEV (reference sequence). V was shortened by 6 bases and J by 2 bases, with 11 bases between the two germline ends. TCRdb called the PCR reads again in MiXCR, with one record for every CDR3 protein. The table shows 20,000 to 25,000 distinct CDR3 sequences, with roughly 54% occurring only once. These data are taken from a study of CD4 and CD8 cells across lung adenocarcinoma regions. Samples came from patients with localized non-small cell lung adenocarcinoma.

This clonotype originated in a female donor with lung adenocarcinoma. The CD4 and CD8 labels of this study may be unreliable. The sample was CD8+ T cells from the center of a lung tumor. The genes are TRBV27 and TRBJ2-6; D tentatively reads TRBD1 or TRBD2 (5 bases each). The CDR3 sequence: CASRGDLAGANVLTF. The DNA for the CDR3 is TGTGCCAGCAGGGGGGACCTGGCTGGGGCCAACGTCCTGACTTTC. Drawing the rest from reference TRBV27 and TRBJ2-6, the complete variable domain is EAQVTQNPRYLITVTGKKLTVTCSQNMNHEYMSWYRQDPGLGLRQIYYSMNVEVTDKGDVPEGYKVSRKEKRNFPLILESPSPNQTSLYFCASRGDLAGANVLTFGAGSRLTVL.